A selection of T cell receptor beta chains follows, all from one sample in a study of Tregs in tolerant kidney transplant recipients. Profiling relied on immunoSEQ multiplex PCR, and the TCRdb table lists in-frame clones only, not all of them. Here the sample spans about 60,000 clones, about nine tenths being singletons. Sequencing used CD8+ T cells from blood, obtained before the transplant. The receptors derive from a human donor who received a combined kidney and bone marrow transplant. Both conserved end residues are part of each CDR3. Each record gives: clone size, J gene, V gene, D gene, CDR3 DNA, CDR3 protein. The D gene is left open where the match is weak. Not every row has a clone size; where given, it reads once, few, many or a size class.

>NA|TRBJ2-1|TRBV6-1|TRBD1
TGTGCCAGCAGGACAGGGGGGAATTACAATGAGCAGTTCTTC
CASRTGGNYNEQFF
>NA|TRBJ1-1|TRBV7-9|TRBD1
TGTGCCAGCAGCTCCGGGACAGGGGTCCCTGAAGCTTTCTTT
CASSSGTGVPEAFF
>NA|TRBJ2-1|TRBV6-5|TRBD1
TGTGCCAGCAGTTACTCGCCAGGGGGCATTGAGCAGTTCTTC
CASSYSPGGIEQFF
>NA|TRBJ2-5|TRBV10-2|TRBD2
TGCGCCAGCAGAGGACTAGCTATAACCCAAGAGACCCAGTACTTC
CASRGLAITQETQYF
>NA|TRBJ2-7|TRBV30|TRBD1
TGTGCCTGGAGTTCACCCGGGACAGGGACCAACGAGCAGTACTTC
CAWSSPGTGTNEQYF
>NA|TRBJ2-7|TRBV19|NA
TGTGCCAGTAGCATTGTATACCCAGGCTACGAGCAGTACTTC
CASSIVYPGYEQYF
>NA|TRBJ2-7|TRBV21-1|NA
TGTGCCAGCAGCAGGCTTCCCGAGCGGCCGGGGGAAACCCACGAGCAGTACTTC
CASSRLPERPGETHEQYF
>NA|TRBJ2-3|TRBV9|TRBD2
TGTGCCAGCAGCTCCAGCGGGGGGAGCACAGATACGCAGTATTTT
CASSSSGGSTDTQYF
>NA|TRBJ2-3|TRBV13|TRBD2
TGTGCCAGCAGCTTAGGCCTGCGGGGGGGCACAGATACGCAGTATTTT
CASSLGLRGGTDTQYF
>once|TRBJ2-5|TRBV9|NA
TGTGCCAGCAGCGAATCGGGAAACCAAGAGACCCAGTACTTC
CASSESGNQETQYF
>NA|TRBJ1-2|TRBV30|NA
TGTGCCTGGAGTAATTTGGGAGGAGATGGCTACACCTTC
CAWSNLGGDGYTF
>once|TRBJ2-1|TRBV7-3|TRBD2
TGTGCCAGCAGCTTAAGGTCGGGCGGGGGGGCCTGGGAGCAGTTCTTC
CASSLRSGGGAWEQFF
>NA|TRBJ2-7|TRBV7-6|NA
TGTGCCAGCAGCTTAACAGATTCCTACGAGCAGTACTTC
CASSLTDSYEQYF
>NA|TRBJ2-4|TRBV27|NA
TGTGCCAGCAGTTCCATCTCGGAGGGAGCCAAAAACATTCAGTACTTC
CASSSISEGAKNIQYF
>NA|TRBJ1-6|TRBV27|NA
TGTGCCAGCAGTTTCATTAATTCACCCCTCCACTTT
CASSFINSPLHF
>NA|TRBJ2-3|TRBV13|TRBD1
TGTGCCAGCAGCACGAAACAGGGGAACCTCACAGATACGCAGTATTTT
CASSTKQGNLTDTQYF
>NA|TRBJ1-5|TRBV4-1|NA
TGCGCCAGCAGCCAAGAACGTAGTTTTCAGCCCCAGCATTTT
CASSQERSFQPQHF
>NA|TRBJ1-1|TRBV5-5|NA
TGTGCCAGCAGCTTGGCCAGTTACATGAACACTGAAGCTTTCTTT
CASSLASYMNTEAFF
>NA|TRBJ1-2|TRBV27|NA
TGTGCCAGCAGTTTACAGGGATACTATGGCTACACCTTC
CASSLQGYYGYTF
>NA|TRBJ2-7|TRBV4-3|TRBD2
TGCGCCAGCAGCCAAGGGGGACTAGCGGGAGGGCCGGTCGAGCAGTACTTC
CASSQGGLAGGPVEQYF
>NA|TRBJ1-5|TRBV28|NA
TGTGCCAGCAGTTTACAGGGAAGGGCGAGCAATCAGCCCCAGCATTTT
CASSLQGRASNQPQHF
>NA|TRBJ2-2|TRBV7-9|TRBD1
TGTGCCAGCAGCTTAGGCAGGGGGATGACCGGGGAGCTGTTTTTT
CASSLGRGMTGELFF
>NA|TRBJ1-2|TRBV28|NA
TGTGCCAGCAGTTTATCCCTAACAGGGTATACTAACTATGGCTACACCTTC
CASSLSLTGYTNYGYTF
>NA|TRBJ2-1|TRBV9|NA
TGTGCCAGCAGCGACTCCTGGAATGAGCAGTTCTTC
CASSDSWNEQFF
>NA|TRBJ2-7|TRBV19|NA
TGTGCCAGTAGTATCCAACAGGGCTATTCTACGGACGAGCAGTACTTC
CASSIQQGYSTDEQYF
>NA|TRBJ1-1|TRBV7-9|NA
TGTGCCAGCAGCTTACCAACAGGGCCTAAGAACACTGAAGCTTTCTTT
CASSLPTGPKNTEAFF
>NA|TRBJ2-7|TRBV6-6|NA
TGTGCCAGCAGTTATTGGGGGGATAGCTCCTACGAGCAGTACTTC
CASSYWGDSSYEQYF
>NA|TRBJ2-1|TRBV5-1|NA
TGCGCCAGCTCGCGGGTTAGCTCCTACAATGAGCAGTTCTTC
CASSRVSSYNEQFF
>NA|TRBJ2-6|TRBV6-1|NA
TGTGCCAGCAGTTTACAGGGACCTGGGGCCAACGTCCTGACTTTC
CASSLQGPGANVLTF
>NA|TRBJ2-3|TRBV10-3|NA
TGTGCCATCACGGGAGACCCAGGAGATACGCAGTATTTT
CAITGDPGDTQYF
>NA|TRBJ2-5|TRBV15|NA
TGTGCCACCAGCAGAGACCGAGGGTTAGAGACCCAGTACTTC
CATSRDRGLETQYF
>NA|TRBJ2-2|TRBV28|NA
TGTGCCAGCACTCCGCGTCTGAACACCGGGGAGCTGTTTTTT
CASTPRLNTGELFF
>NA|TRBJ1-2|TRBV11-3|NA
TGTGCCAGCAGCCTCAGGTGTCCTGGCTACACCTTC
CASSLRCPGYTF
>NA|TRBJ2-7|TRBV6-1|NA
TGTGCCAGCAGTGAAGTTGAGGTTTCCTACGAGCAGTACTTC
CASSEVEVSYEQYF
>NA|TRBJ1-1|TRBV30|NA
TGTGCCTGGAGCGGAAACAGGGAGGGGAACACTGAAGCTTTCTTT
CAWSGNREGNTEAFF
>NA|TRBJ2-7|TRBV7-8|NA
TGTGCCAGCAGCTTAGCTAGTACCGGCTACGAGCAGTACTTC
CASSLASTGYEQYF
>NA|TRBJ2-1|TRBV11-3|NA
TGTGCCAGCAGCTTAGTATTAGCGACCTACAATGAGCAGTTCTTC
CASSLVLATYNEQFF
>NA|TRBJ2-1|TRBV9|NA
TGTGCCAGCAGCGACACCTACAATGAGCAGTTCTTC
CASSDTYNEQFF
>NA|TRBJ2-6|TRBV2|TRBD2
TGTGCCACTCTAGTGGGAGGGGCGGGGGCCAACGTCCTGACTTTC
CATLVGGAGANVLTF
>NA|TRBJ2-4|TRBV7-8|TRBD2
TGTGCCAGCAGCTTACTCGGCGGGGGGAAAAACATTCAGTACTTC
CASSLLGGGKNIQYF
>once|TRBJ1-5|TRBV7-6|NA
TGTGCCAGCAGCTTACGTAAGGGGGGGGGAGATGTACGACGGAGCAATCAGCCCCAGCATTTT
CASSLRKGGGDVRRSNQPQHF
>once|TRBJ2-1|TRBV4-1|NA
TGCGCCAGCAGCCCCGTCGGGGGGCTGGATGAGCAGTTCTTC
CASSPVGGLDEQFF
>once|TRBJ1-2|TRBV27|NA
TGTGCCAGCAGCAAACTAGCTAACTACGGCTACACCTTC
CASSKLANYGYTF
>NA|TRBJ1-2|TRBV6-5|NA
TGTGCCAGCAGTTACTCAGAGGCAAACTATGGCTACACCTTC
CASSYSEANYGYTF
>once|TRBJ2-2|TRBV23-1|TRBD1
TGCGCCAGCAGTCAATCGTACAGGGGGCCCGGGGAGCTGTTTTTT
CASSQSYRGPGELFF
>NA|TRBJ2-7|TRBV27|TRBD2
TGTGCCAGCAGTTTTCGGCAGCGGGGGAACGAGCAGTACTTC
CASSFRQRGNEQYF
>NA|TRBJ2-1|TRBV7-9|TRBD2
TGTGCCAGCAGTCCAGGCGGGGGTAGCTCCTACAATGAGCAGTTCTTC
CASSPGGGSSYNEQFF
>NA|TRBJ1-6|TRBV7-2|NA
TGTGCCAGCAGCTTAGATTCTTATAATTCCCCCCTCCACTTT
CASSLDSYNSPLHF